This is a list of T cell receptor beta chains from one sample in a study of cytomegalovirus exposure and HLA in healthy donors. The assay was immunoSEQ multiplex PCR, and TCRdb's table has in-frame clones only and misses some. Counted here are some 95,000 clones, around four fifths occurring once; the ten biggest clones make up 4.9%. Sequencing was done on a sample of PBMCs. These receptor sequences come from a woman in her thirties or forties in good health and CMV-seronegative. CDR3s include the opening cysteine and the closing phenylalanine or tryptophan. A D gene is named only where the DNA matches it firmly. Rows give clone size only sometimes, using once, few, many, or a class for an expanded clone.

cdr3_nt cdr3_aa clone_size v_call d_call j_call
TGTGCCAGCAGTCCGACACCCTCCTACAATGAGCAGTTCTTC CASSPTPSYNEQFF . TRBV27 . TRBJ2-1
TGCGCCAGCAGCCCAGGCCTGGACAGGGGGCGCCTGTACGAGCAGTACTTC CASSPGLDRGRLYEQYF . TRBV4-1 TRBD1 TRBJ2-7
TGCGCCAGCAGAACCGGGACAGTCTATGGAAACACCATATATTTT CASRTGTVYGNTIYF . TRBV5-1 TRBD1 TRBJ1-3
TGTGCCAGCAGCTTAGACGGTCCCACGGGGAATTCACCCCTCCACTTT CASSLDGPTGNSPLHF . TRBV7-9 . TRBJ1-6
TGTGCCAGCAGGGTACTAGCGGGAGATGGAGATACGCAGTATTTT CASRVLAGDGDTQYF once TRBV2 TRBD2 TRBJ2-3
TGTGCCAGCGCGAGGGGAACAGGGTACGAGCAGTACTTC CASARGTGYEQYF . TRBV9 . TRBJ2-7
TGTGCCAGCAGCGTAGCCCCCGGGACAACCGGAAACACCATATATTTT CASSVAPGTTGNTIYF . TRBV9 . TRBJ1-3
TGTGCCAGCAGTTACGGGGGGGGCGGGTTTGTTTATGGCTACACCTTC CASSYGGGGFVYGYTF once TRBV6-6 . TRBJ1-2
TGTGCCAGCACACCAGCCCCTGGGCTTTATGGCTACACCTTC CASTPAPGLYGYTF . TRBV27 . TRBJ1-2
TGTGCCAGCAGCCGTCGACCGGGTGAAGCTTTCTTT CASSRRPGEAFF . TRBV5-6 . TRBJ1-1
TGTGCCTGGGGTACACGAGAGCAGTACTTC CAWGTREQYF . TRBV30 . TRBJ2-7
TGCGCCAGCAGCCTAGCTTCCGGGACAGTACCGTCTGGCACTGAAGCTTTCTTT CASSLASGTVPSGTEAFF . TRBV4-1 TRBD1 TRBJ1-1
TGTGCCAGCAGTGAAGCTCGGGGACAGGGTTTCCTAGGCAATCAGCCCCAGCATTTT CASSEARGQGFLGNQPQHF . TRBV2 TRBD1 TRBJ1-5
TGTGCCAGCAGCCAATTAGTCTCCGGGGTTGCTTCACCCCTCCACTTT CASSQLVSGVASPLHF . TRBV11-2 . TRBJ1-6
TGTGCCAGCAGTTACAAGGGGGCCCGGGGGACTGAAGCTTTCTTT CASSYKGARGTEAFF few TRBV6-5 TRBD1 TRBJ1-1
TGTGCCAGTAGTATGAGGGTGGAAGCTTTCTTT CASSMRVEAFF . TRBV19 . TRBJ1-1
TGTGCCAGCAGCGCTCCCGGAGAGACCCAGTACTTC CASSAPGETQYF once TRBV6-5 . TRBJ2-5
TGTGCCAGCAGCCAAGTGGGGAGGGGAGCCGGGGAGCTGTTTTTT CASSQVGRGAGELFF . TRBV14 TRBD2 TRBJ2-2
TGTGCCAGCAGCCAAGACCCAGGTACACTGACTGAAGCTTTCTTT CASSQDPGTLTEAFF . TRBV14 . TRBJ1-1
TGTGCCAGCGACACCGGGACAGGAGCCTACAATGAGCAGTTCTTC CASDTGTGAYNEQFF . TRBV25-1 TRBD1 TRBJ2-1
TGTGCCAGCACCCAACCGGGGGGCGCGGTAGAGACCCAGTACTTC CASTQPGGAVETQYF few TRBV7-9 . TRBJ2-5
TGCGCCAGCAGGGGGGCGGGTGCGGGGGGGCCTGGAGATACGCAGTATTTT CASRGAGAGGPGDTQYF . TRBV10-2 TRBD2 TRBJ2-3
TGTGCCAGCAGTTCCCGGACATTAGAAGAGACCCAGTACTTC CASSSRTLEETQYF . TRBV28 . TRBJ2-5
TGCAGCGTTCGGACAGGGCTCGATGAGCAGTTCTTC CSVRTGLDEQFF . TRBV29-1 TRBD1 TRBJ2-1
TGTGCCAGCAGTGCCAGGGTTGACGAGCAGTACTTC CASSARVDEQYF . TRBV6-1 . TRBJ2-7
TGTGCCAGCAGAAGAGACAAGCCTAGCACAGATACGCAGTATTTT CASRRDKPSTDTQYF . TRBV6-5 . TRBJ2-3
TGTGCCAGTACAGGACAGGACTACGAGCAGTACTTC CASTGQDYEQYF . TRBV6-5 TRBD1 TRBJ2-7
TGTGCCAGCAGCTTAGTAGGGACAGTCATGAACACTGAAGCTTTCTTT CASSLVGTVMNTEAFF . TRBV7-2 TRBD1 TRBJ1-1
TGTGCCAGCAGCCAAGAAGGACAGGCCGGGGAGACCCAGTACTTC CASSQEGQAGETQYF few TRBV4-2 TRBD1 TRBJ2-5
TGTGCCAGCAGCCCTTACCTTTCAGGTTCACCCCTCCACTTT CASSPYLSGSPLHF . TRBV7-9 . TRBJ1-6
TGTGCCAGCAGCTCGAAGACAGGGGAGCAGGAGACCCAGTACTTC CASSSKTGEQETQYF . TRBV11-3 TRBD1 TRBJ2-5
TGTGCCACCAGCAGAGAAACAGGTGGCTCCTATGGCTACACCTTC CATSRETGGSYGYTF once TRBV15 . TRBJ1-2
TGCAGCGTTTCCCCCCGGGACAGCAGAACCTCATACAATGAGCAGTTCTTC CSVSPRDSRTSYNEQFF . TRBV29-1 TRBD1 TRBJ2-1
TGTGCCAGCAGCCCGGACTATTCGGGGGATACGCAGTATTTT CASSPDYSGDTQYF . TRBV2 . TRBJ2-3
TGTGCCAGCAGCCAAGTAGAGGGGGCAGGCATTCAGTACTTC CASSQVEGAGIQYF once TRBV4-2 TRBD1 TRBJ2-4
TGTGCCAGCTCAGAGGACAGGCTCGGATCGGGCTACACCTTC CASSEDRLGSGYTF . TRBV18 TRBD1 TRBJ1-2
TGTGCCAGCAGTGACACCGGGTTACGGGGTGTGTACGAGCAGTACTTC CASSDTGLRGVYEQYF once TRBV25-1 . TRBJ2-7
TGTGCCAGCTCACAACAGACAGGGGACACTGAAGCTTTCTTT CASSQQTGDTEAFF . TRBV18 TRBD1 TRBJ1-1
TGTGCCAGCATTTACGAGAACAGGGCTGAAGCTTTCTTT CASIYENRAEAFF . TRBV6-6 . TRBJ1-1
TGCGCCAGCAGCCAAGGGCCGGGGACTAGCGGGAGACACTACACAGATACGCAGTATTTT CASSQGPGTSGRHYTDTQYF . TRBV4-1 TRBD2 TRBJ2-3
TGTGCCAGCAGCCGGGACACCAATTCACCCCTCCACTTT CASSRDTNSPLHF . TRBV7-3 . TRBJ1-6
TGTGCCAGCAGCTTAAGCTCGAGGGTCCTGACTTTC CASSLSSRVLTF . TRBV7-3 . TRBJ2-6
TGTGCCAGCAGCCAGGGCTCTAACTATGGCTACACCTTC CASSQGSNYGYTF . TRBV16 . TRBJ1-2
TGTGCCAGCAGCTCGAACAGGGGGCCCGGCTACACCTTC CASSSNRGPGYTF . TRBV7-9 TRBD1 TRBJ1-2
TGTGCCAGCAGCTTAATACAAATGGTTTACACTGAAGCTTTCTTT CASSLIQMVYTEAFF few TRBV7-2 . TRBJ1-1
TGTGCCACCAGCAGAGATACGGCAACTAATGAAAAACTGTTTTTT CATSRDTATNEKLFF . TRBV15 . TRBJ1-4
TGTGCCAGCAGTTATGACAGCTCCCCGGGTGAAAAACTGTTTTTT CASSYDSSPGEKLFF . TRBV6-5 . TRBJ1-4
TGTGCCAGCGCGGCATATAGCAATCAGCCCCAGCATTTT CASAAYSNQPQHF . TRBV2 . TRBJ1-5
TGTGCCTGGACGGGGATAGGCTCCTACGAGCAGTACTTC CAWTGIGSYEQYF few TRBV30 . TRBJ2-7
TGTGCCAGCAGTACCGGGACAGGGAGGGACGAGCAGTACTTC CASSTGTGRDEQYF once TRBV7-8 TRBD1 TRBJ2-7
TGTGCCAGCAGCTCACTAACCAGACGGGGGGGGAAACACTACGAGCAGTACTTC CASSSLTRRGGKHYEQYF . TRBV7-2 TRBD2 TRBJ2-7
TGTGCCAGCAGACCCGGACACATGAACACTGAAGCTTTCTTT CASRPGHMNTEAFF . TRBV7-9 . TRBJ1-1
TGTGCCAGCAGGGGGGGGTCTAGCGGATACACAGATACGCAGTATTTT CASRGGSSGYTDTQYF . TRBV28 TRBD2 TRBJ2-3
TGTGCCAGCTCCGGGGTATCCAACTATGGCTACACCTTC CASSGVSNYGYTF . TRBV5-5 . TRBJ1-2